The T cell receptor beta chain described here comes from a study of CD8 T cells in Susac syndrome (dated by TCRdb to between 2018 and 2021). Regarding the complete study: Whether CD8+ T cell activation and differentiation in Susac syndrome was antigen driven was tested using repertoire sequencing. Study-level results and caveats: The number of individuals in the TCR sequencing and HLA analysis was acknowledged as relatively small.

RNA was extracted using the RNeasy kit, and roughly 0.5 to 1 microgram was reverse transcribed with random hexamers. TCR beta CDR3 regions were amplified with the immunoSEQ multiplex PCR assay covering 54 Vbeta and 13 Jbeta segments. To correct PCR amplification bias, a synthetic template baseline was used for both primer optimization and computational correction. On the authors' methods: Reads were annotated to V, D and J genes according to IMGT and were analyzed with immunoSEQ Analyzer, with only productive sequences retained. Clonality was computed as one minus Shannon entropy normalized by log2 of the number of productive unique sequences. Public and private clones were assessed among the 100 most prevalent clones of each patient and control. Clones were defined as Susac-specific if absent from the healthy and MS cohorts, from 900 to 1,300 published viral clones and from other ImmuneACCESS disease sequences. The public reads were reanalyzed by TCRdb: fastp trimming at Q25, MiXCR alignment, in-frame beta chains only. Records with the same CDR3 protein are collapsed into one entry carrying the most frequent genes and DNA. These V and J calls are TCRdb output, not the study's own analysis. This sample lists 150,000 to 200,000 distinct CDR3 sequences; around 94% were detected once. The ten largest clones take up over 0.12% of the sample.

Peripheral blood CD8+ and CD4+ T cells from healthy donors, Susac syndrome patients and multiple sclerosis patients were profiled by high-throughput TCR beta sequencing. Healthy donors were included as age- and sex-matched controls. CD8+ TEMRA cells were enriched by FACS, while bulk CD8+ and CD4+ T cells were purified by magnetic negative isolation. Blood was collected in EDTA tubes and processed within 24 hours, with PBMCs isolated through density gradient centrifugation. PBMCs intended for TCR sequencing were frozen in liquid nitrogen and were later thawed in a 37 degrees C water bath. The sorted or isolated CD4+, CD8+ and CD8+ TEMRA cells had a purity of 90% or higher. On this clonotype: Which antigen it targets is not known. No much larger clone is present one base from it, and per-base qualities are unavailable.

Sequencing used CD4+ T cells from PBMCs. This TCR was recovered from a human donor in good health.

The nucleotide sequence is TGTGCCAGCAGTGTGCGGGGGCCAGCTTTCTTT. The resulting protein is CASSVRGPAFF. The V and J segments used are TRBV12-3 or TRBV12-4 and TRBJ1-1; tentative D gene TRBD1, with 6 bases matching. Trimming costs V 5 bases and J 10 bases, and their ends lie 11 bases apart. The CDR3 starts with the cysteine, ends with the phenylalanine, and has 11 residues. Solely the CDR3 DNA is kept, with 33 bases framed from the first base.